These 9 T cell receptor beta chains share one sample of origin, sequenced in a study of cytomegalovirus exposure and HLA in healthy donors. This PCR relied on a set of 60 Vbeta primers and 13 Jbeta primers. TCRdb's table, derived via immunoSEQ multiplex PCR, lists solely in-frame clones and lacks some. The sample lists roughly 120,000 clones; around 77% were seen once. The sample comprised PBMCs. Receptors were obtained from a woman aged 40 to 55 in good health and CMV-seropositive.

The V gene is TRBV28, the J gene TRBJ1-2; a weak D match, TRBD1 (5 bases). V dropped 8 bases and J dropped 8 bases, with 12 bases sitting between them. Germline lookup yields CDR1 MDHEN and CDR2 SYDVKM. This CDR3 spans 11 amino acids. The CDR3 nucleotides read TGTGCCAGCTCAGGGCATGCCGGCTACACCTTC. Translation: CASSGHAGYTF.

V is TRBV4-1 and J is TRBJ2-5; 9 bases agree with TRBD1. The DNA end is a closer match to TRBJ2-7, so the J assignment may be wrong. This CDR3 has 14 amino acids. Germline V gives CDR1 MGHRA, CDR2 YSYEKL. CDR3 in amino acids: CASSQAGQGTEQYF. Written as DNA, the CDR3 is TGCGCCAGCAGCCAAGCGGGACAGGGTACCGAGCAGTACTTC.

The chain employs TRBV28 and TRBJ1-3, with D possibly matching TRBD1 (5 bases). Germline V gene data show CDR1 as MDHEN and CDR2 as SYDVKM. V was pared by 2 bases and J by 3 bases, with 8 bases between. The CDR3 has 14 residues. The CDR3 loop reads CASSLVGDGNTIYF. In DNA form, the CDR3 reads TGTGCCAGCAGTTTAGTAGGGGATGGAAACACCATATATTTT.

The chain is built from TRBV29-1 and TRBJ2-1, with D perhaps TRBD1 (6 bases). Trimming pared 3 bases from V and 9 bases from J, leaving 6 bases between. The length of the CDR3 is 10 residues. The germline CDR1 and CDR2 sequences are SQVTM and ANQGSEA. The CDR3 sequence: CSVETGEQFF. For the CDR3, the DNA is TGCAGCGTTGAGACAGGTGAGCAGTTCTTC.

This sequence joins TRBV10-2 and TRBJ2-7; the D gene is possibly TRBD2 (6 bases). Germline assignment: CDR1 WSHSY and CDR2 SAAADI. CDR3 length equals 15 residues. V was shortened by 5 bases and J by 0 bases, with 14 bases between the two germline ends. The CDR3 nucleotides are TGCGCCAGCAGTCGGTCGGCGGAGGGCTCCTACGAGCAGTACTTC. It is translated as CASSRSAEGSYEQYF.

The V gene is TRBV28, the J gene TRBJ2-1; possible D gene TRBD2, 6 bases. V lost 0 bases, J lost 5 bases, and 14 bases lay in between. From germline, CDR1 is MDHEN and CDR2 SYDVKM. The CDR3 length is 16 residues. CDR3 protein: CASSLWEGRSNNEQFF. The CDR3 nucleotides read TGTGCCAGCAGTTTATGGGAGGGCCGGTCTAACAATGAGCAGTTCTTC. The variable domain in full, completed from reference TRBV28 and TRBJ2-1, reads DVKVTQSSRYLVKRTGEKVFLECVQDMDHENMFWYRQDPGLGLRLIYFSYDVKMKEKGDIPEGYSVSREKKERFSLILESASTNQTSMYLCASSLWEGRSNNEQFFGPGTRLTVL.

The chain is built from TRBV6-5 and TRBJ1-1, with D perhaps matching TRBD1 (5 bases). Germline V gene lookup returns CDR1 MNHEY and CDR2 SVGAGI. V lost 7 bases, J lost 7 bases, and 10 bases lay in between. This CDR3 comprises 11 residues. The CDR3 loop reads CASTRGGEAFF. The DNA for the CDR3 is TGTGCCAGCACCCGGGGGGGTGAAGCTTTCTTT.

The chain joins TRBV15 to TRBJ2-2, with D tentatively TRBD1 (6 bases). This CDR3 is built from 14 residues. V lost 5 bases and J 5 bases, leaving 12 bases between the germline ends. The germline V gene encodes CDR1 LNHNV and CDR2 YYDKDF (reference sequence). CDR3 bases: TGTGCCACCAGCGGAACGAGGGGGACCGGGGAGCTGTTTTTT. This gives the protein CATSGTRGTGELFF. The entire variable domain, with the rest obtained from reference TRBV15 and TRBJ2-2, is as follows: DAMVIQNPRYQVTQFGKPVTLSCSQTLNHNVMYWYQQKSSQAPKLLFHYYDKDFNNEADTPDNFQSRRPNTSFCFLDIRSPGLGDTAMYLCATSGTRGTGELFFGEGSRLTVL.

The chain combines TRBV9 with TRBJ2-3; D might be TRBD1 (6 bases). CDR3 length: 15 residues. Germline V gene data show CDR1 as SGDLS and CDR2 as YYNGEE. Trimming shortened V by 0 bases and J by 3 bases, and 11 bases separated the two germline ends. CDR3 nucleotides: TGTGCCAGCAGCGTAGAACCGCAGGGGACAGATACGCAGTATTTT. Translating gives CASSVEPQGTDTQYF.